This TCR beta chain was documented in a study of monozygotic twins with inflammatory bowel disease. Germline V gene data show CDR1 as ENHRY and CDR2 as SYGVKD. This CDR3 contains 13 residues. TCRdb re-analyzed the 5' RACE reads; it lists each CDR3 protein once, without DNA. Its clone listing holds 140,000 to 150,000 distinct CDR3 sequences. This chain connects TRBV10-3 to TRBJ1-3. This sequence originates from a human donor with ulcerative colitis or Crohn's disease, or a healthy co-twin of an affected twin (not recorded which). The sample taken for sequencing was blood. CDR3 residues: CAISESGGNTIYF.